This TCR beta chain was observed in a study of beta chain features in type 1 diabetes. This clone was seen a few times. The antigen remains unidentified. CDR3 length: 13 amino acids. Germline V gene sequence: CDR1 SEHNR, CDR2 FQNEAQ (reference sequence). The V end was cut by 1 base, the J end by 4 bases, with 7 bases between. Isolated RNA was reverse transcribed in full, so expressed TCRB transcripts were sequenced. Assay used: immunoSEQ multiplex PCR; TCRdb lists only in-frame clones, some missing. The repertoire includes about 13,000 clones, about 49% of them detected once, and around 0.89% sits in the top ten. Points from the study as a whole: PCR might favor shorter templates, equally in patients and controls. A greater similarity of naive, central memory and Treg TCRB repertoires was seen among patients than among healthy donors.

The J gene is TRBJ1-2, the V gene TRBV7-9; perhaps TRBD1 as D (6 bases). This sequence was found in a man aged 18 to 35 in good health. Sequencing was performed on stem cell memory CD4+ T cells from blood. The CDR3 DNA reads TGTGCCAGCAGCTTAGAACAGGGCTATGGCTACACCTTC. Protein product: CASSLEQGYGYTF.